These 6 T cell receptor beta chains came from one sample sequenced in a study of T cells in Graves' hyperthyroidism and ophthalmopathy. Template material for amplifying TCR beta CDR3 regions consisted of RNA transcripts. The HTBI primer set served for first-round RT-PCR of the TCR CDR3. Each CDR3 protein is one row after TCRdb ran MiXCR on the multiplex PCR reads. The table lists fewer than 900,000 distinct CDR3 sequences, roughly 15% of them singletons. The sequencing sample was made of blood. The receptor set was obtained from a man aged 18 to 30 with Graves' hyperthyroidism.

This clonotype was found a few times. CDR3 DNA sequence: TGTGCCAGCAGTTTGGGCAGGGGGCCGACTGAGCAGTACTTC. This codes for CASSLGRGPTEQYF. The chain couples TRBV28 to TRBJ2-1; TRBD1 matches at 8 bases. The assigned J gene may be wrong: the sequence end matches TRBJ2-7 better. In germline, CDR1 is MDHEN, CDR2 SYDVKM. The CDR3 loop spans 14 amino acids.

For the CDR3, the DNA is TGTGCCAGCGGTTGGGACAGGTCAGGAGGCTACACCTTC. Translated, it gives CASGWDRSGGYTF. The chain has TRBV7-9 and TRBJ1-2; 8 nucleotides align to TRBD1. Germline values: CDR1 SEHNR, CDR2 FQNEAQ (reference sequence). Trimming took 8 bases from V and 8 from J; bases not matched to a gene: 10. There are 13 residues in the CDR3.

This clonotype was seen ten or more times. The V and J genes are TRBV5-1 and TRBJ2-7; unclear D gene. Germline CDR1 reads SGHRS; CDR2 reads YFSETQ. Between the trimmed V and J ends, which lost 3 bases and 2 bases, there was a span of 12 bases. This CDR3 spans 14 amino acids. The CDR3 DNA sequence: TGCGCCAGCAGCTCCTCCTCTGATGCCTACGAGCAGTACTTC. It codes for CASSSSSDAYEQYF.

This clonotype appeared many times. The chain recombines TRBV28 with TRBJ2-1, with D hard to call. This CDR3 has 13 amino acids. The germline V gene encodes CDR1 MDHEN and CDR2 SYDVKM. V was clipped by 2 bases and J by 8 bases, with 10 bases between them. The CDR3 sequence is CASSLTSGYEQFF. DNA of the CDR3: TGTGCCAGCAGTTTAACGTCAGGCTATGAGCAGTTCTTC. Based on the CDR3 plus reference TRBV28 and TRBJ2-1, the full variable domain is DVKVTQSSRYLVKRTGEKVFLECVQDMDHENMFWYRQDPGLGLRLIYFSYDVKMKEKGDIPEGYSVSREKKERFSLILESASTNQTSMYLCASSLTSGYEQFFGPGTRLTVL.

On this clonotype itself: A much larger clone lies one base from this, so it may be a read error. The genes are TRBV27 and TRBJ2-7, with 13 bases identical to TRBD2. V lost 4 bases to trimming and J lost 1 base; unmatched junction nucleotides: 10. The CDR3 has 18 amino acids. From germline, CDR1 is MNHEY and CDR2 SMNVEV (reference sequence). CDR3 DNA sequence: TGTGCCAGCAGTTCCCCTAGACTAGCGGGAGGAAGGTCCTACGAGCAGTACTTC. Its translation: CASSSPRLAGGRSYEQYF.

This clonotype was counted ten times or more. CDR3 loop: CASSPGRGGAGGQETQYF. The CDR3 DNA is TGTGCCAGCAGTCCAGGACGGGGGGGAGCGGGAGGTCAGGAGACCCAGTACTTC. The chain links TRBV28 to TRBJ2-5; 9 bases line up with TRBD2. V lost 5 bases to trimming and J lost 5 bases; unmatched junction nucleotides: 18. The CDR3 totals 18 residues. Germline CDR1 and CDR2: MDHEN and SYDVKM.